The 9 T cell receptor beta chains below were found in one sample sequenced in a study of blood T cell repertoires in COVID-19. Libraries were prepared by immunoSEQ multiplex PCR; TCRdb keeps only in-frame clonotypes and omits some of them. The sample comprises about 59,000 clones, more than 60% of which are singletons, and more than 15% rests with the top ten. The sample consisted of peripheral blood. The receptors shown here come from a woman in her fifties or sixties with active or convalescent COVID-19.

This chain connects TRBV20-1 to TRBJ1-2; maybe TRBD1 (5 bases). Trimming removed 6 bases at V and 4 bases at J, with 12 bases between. The CDR3 spans 12 residues. Germline CDR1 and CDR2: DFQATT and SNEGSKA (reference sequence). The CDR3 DNA sequence: TGCAGTGCGAGTGGGACTTCCTATGGCTACACCTTC. Protein sequence: CSASGTSYGYTF.

The rearrangement links TRBV6-5 to TRBJ1-5; D not certain. The germline CDR1 and CDR2 sequences are MNHEY and SVGAGI. The CDR3 extends over 14 amino acids. V was cut by 2 bases and J by 3 bases, with 8 bases left in between. The CDR3 protein is CASSYGRNNQPQHF. CDR3 DNA sequence: TGTGCCAGCAGTTACGGGAGGAACAATCAGCCCCAGCATTTT.

The chain carries TRBV5-6 and TRBJ1-1; D is perhaps TRBD1 (5 bases). Deletions cut 4 bases from V and 1 base from J, with 8 bases between. This CDR3 is 13 amino acids long. Per the germline V gene, CDR1 is SGHDT and CDR2 is YYEEEE. In DNA, the CDR3 is TGTGCCAGCAGCCCTGGACAGAACACTGAAGCTTTCTTT. Its protein is CASSPGQNTEAFF.

The gene calls are TRBV7-6 and TRBJ2-1, with TRBD2 identical over 7 bases. Germline V gene lookup returns CDR1 SGHVS and CDR2 FNYEAQ. Losses at the gene ends were 2 bases for V and 7 bases for J; bases not matched to a gene: 5. This CDR3 region has 14 residues. CDR3 sequence (DNA): TGTGCCAGCAGCTTACGCGGGAGTGGTAATGAGCAGTTCTTC. This codes for CASSLRGSGNEQFF. The full variable domain, with the rest looked up from reference TRBV7-6 and TRBJ2-1, is GAGVSQSPRYKVTKRGQDVALRCDPISGHVSLYWYRQALGQGPEFLTYFNYEAQQDKSGLPNDRFSAERPEGSISTLTIQRTEQRDSAMYRCASSLRGSGNEQFFGPGTRLTVL.

V and J are TRBV3-1 (or the pseudogene TRBV3-2) and TRBJ2-3, with 9 bases lining up with TRBD2. From germline, CDR1 is LGHDT and CDR2 YNNKEL (reference sequence). The V segment lost 4 bases and the J segment 1 base; nucleotides outside the gene matches: 6. This CDR3 spans 16 amino acids. The chain's CDR3 is CASSRRAGGGTDTQYF. CDR3 bases: TGTGCCAGCAGCCGACGAGCGGGAGGAGGCACAGATACGCAGTATTTT.

The chain uses TRBV24-1 and TRBJ2-3; the match to TRBD1 covers 8 bases. With V trimmed by 6 bases and J by 1 base, 5 bases remained unmatched. The CDR3 loop spans 15 amino acids. Per germline, CDR1 KGHDR and CDR2 SFDVKD. The CDR3 DNA reads TGTGCCACCAGTTCGGACAGGGCTCGCACAGATACGCAGTATTTT. Residues: CATSSDRARTDTQYF.

This chain connects TRBV5-6 to TRBJ1-1, with D unclear. Germline V gene lookup returns CDR1 SGHDT and CDR2 YYEEEE. Trimming stripped 4 bases from V and 5 bases from J, with 15 bases between. This CDR3 has 14 amino acids. In DNA, the CDR3 is TGTGCCAGCAGCCCGACTGTTACTAGGACTGAAGCTTTCTTT. It codes for CASSPTVTRTEAFF.

This chain connects TRBV10-3 to TRBJ2-7; perhaps TRBD2 as D (5 bases). Germline V gene data show CDR1 as ENHRY and CDR2 as SYGVKD. With 3 bases removed from V and 4 bases from J, the gap between germline ends came to 7 bases. The CDR3 runs 12 residues. In DNA, the CDR3 is TGTGCCATCAGTGACGGGAAGTACGAGCAGTACTTC. Translation: CAISDGKYEQYF.

V is TRBV10-3 and J is TRBJ2-2; 8 positions agree with TRBD2. Germline lookup yields CDR1 ENHRY and CDR2 SYGVKD. V shed 8 bases, J shed 5 bases, and the junction held 10 bases outside the gene matches. This CDR3 has 15 residues. This chain's CDR3 is CAIRESGRSTGELFF. DNA of the CDR3: TGTGCCATCCGGGAGAGCGGGAGAAGTACCGGGGAGCTGTTTTTT.